This T cell receptor (beta chain) was recorded in a study of response to subunit inactivated influenza vaccine. The CDR3 spans 13 residues. From germline, CDR1 is MNHEY and CDR2 SVGAGI. Trimming took 5 bases from V and 8 from J, leaving 15 bases between them. MiXCR was run by TCRdb on the RT-PCR reads, yielding one entry per CDR3 protein. The sample shows about 180,000 distinct CDR3 sequences, around 9% of them seen only once. There are many counts of this clonotype. The specimen comprised non-naive T cells sorted from PBMCs, sampled on the day of vaccination. This clonotype originated in a man aged 50 to 59 who received an inactivated influenza vaccine. The chain has TRBV6-5 and TRBJ1-2; D ambiguous. Here the CDR3 DNA reads TGTGCCAGCAGTAACGGGGTGGCGGGAGGCTACACCTTC. Residues: CASSNGVAGGYTF.